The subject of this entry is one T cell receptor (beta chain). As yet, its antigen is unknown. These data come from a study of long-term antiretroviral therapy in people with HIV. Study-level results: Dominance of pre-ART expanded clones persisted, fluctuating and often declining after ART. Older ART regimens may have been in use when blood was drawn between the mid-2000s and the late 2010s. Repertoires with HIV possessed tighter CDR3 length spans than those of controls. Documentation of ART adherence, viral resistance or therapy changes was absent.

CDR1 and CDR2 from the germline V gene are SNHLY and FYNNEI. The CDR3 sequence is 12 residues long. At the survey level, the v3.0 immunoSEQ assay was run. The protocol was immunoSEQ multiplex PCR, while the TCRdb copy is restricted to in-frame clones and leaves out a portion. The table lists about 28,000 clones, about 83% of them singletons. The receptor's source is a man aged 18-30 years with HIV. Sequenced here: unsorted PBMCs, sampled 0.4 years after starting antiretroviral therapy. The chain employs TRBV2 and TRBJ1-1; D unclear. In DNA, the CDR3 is TGTGTTACAATACGGGTGAACACTGAAGCTTTCTTT. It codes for CVTIRVNTEAFF.